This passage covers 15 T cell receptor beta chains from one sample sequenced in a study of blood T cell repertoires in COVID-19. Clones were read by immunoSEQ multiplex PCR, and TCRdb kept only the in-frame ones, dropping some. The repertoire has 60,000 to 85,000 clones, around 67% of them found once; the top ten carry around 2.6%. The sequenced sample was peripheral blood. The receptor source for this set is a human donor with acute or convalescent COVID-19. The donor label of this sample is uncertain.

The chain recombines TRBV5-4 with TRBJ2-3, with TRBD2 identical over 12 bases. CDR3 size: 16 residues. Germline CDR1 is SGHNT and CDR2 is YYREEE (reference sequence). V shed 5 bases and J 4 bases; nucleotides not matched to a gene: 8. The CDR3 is CASSPSGGAGADTQYF. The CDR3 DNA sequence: TGTGCCAGCAGTCCTAGCGGGGGGGCCGGCGCAGATACGCAGTATTTT.

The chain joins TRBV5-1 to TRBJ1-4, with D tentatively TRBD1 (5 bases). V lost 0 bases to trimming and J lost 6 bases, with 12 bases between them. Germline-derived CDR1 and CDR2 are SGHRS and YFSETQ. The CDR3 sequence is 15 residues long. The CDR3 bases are TGCGCCAGCAGCTTGGTGGGGCAGGGTGATGAAAAACTGTTTTTT. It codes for CASSLVGQGDEKLFF.

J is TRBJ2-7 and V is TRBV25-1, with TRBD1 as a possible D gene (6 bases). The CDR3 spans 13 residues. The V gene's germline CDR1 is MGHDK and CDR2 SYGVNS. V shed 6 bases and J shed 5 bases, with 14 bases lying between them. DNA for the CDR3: TGTGCCAGCAGCGACCGGACAGTTCACGAGCAGTACTTC. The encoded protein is CASSDRTVHEQYF.

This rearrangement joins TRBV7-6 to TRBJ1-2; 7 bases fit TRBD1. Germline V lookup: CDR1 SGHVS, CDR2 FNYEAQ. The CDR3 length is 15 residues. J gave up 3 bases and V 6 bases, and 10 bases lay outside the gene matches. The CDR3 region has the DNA TGTGCCAGCAGTCCAAGCCCGACAGGGTACTATGGCTACACCTTC. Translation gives CASSPSPTGYYGYTF.

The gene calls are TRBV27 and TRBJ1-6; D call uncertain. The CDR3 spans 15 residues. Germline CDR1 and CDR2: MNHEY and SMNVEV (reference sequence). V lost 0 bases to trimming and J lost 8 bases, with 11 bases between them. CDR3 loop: CASSLSRHHDSPLHF. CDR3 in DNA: TGTGCCAGCAGTTTATCGAGGCACCACGATTCACCCCTCCACTTT.

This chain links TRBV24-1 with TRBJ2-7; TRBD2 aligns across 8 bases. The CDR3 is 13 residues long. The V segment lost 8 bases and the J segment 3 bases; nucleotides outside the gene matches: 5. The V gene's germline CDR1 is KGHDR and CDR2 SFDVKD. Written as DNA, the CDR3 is TGTGCCACCACCTGGAGCGGGAGCTACGAGCAGTACTTC. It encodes CATTWSGSYEQYF.

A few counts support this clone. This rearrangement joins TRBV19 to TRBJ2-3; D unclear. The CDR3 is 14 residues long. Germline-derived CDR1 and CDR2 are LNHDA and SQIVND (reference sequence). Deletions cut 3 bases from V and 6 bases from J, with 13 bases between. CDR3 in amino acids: CASSMLFSGDTQYF. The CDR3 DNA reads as TGTGCCAGTAGTATGCTATTCTCCGGGGATACGCAGTATTTT.

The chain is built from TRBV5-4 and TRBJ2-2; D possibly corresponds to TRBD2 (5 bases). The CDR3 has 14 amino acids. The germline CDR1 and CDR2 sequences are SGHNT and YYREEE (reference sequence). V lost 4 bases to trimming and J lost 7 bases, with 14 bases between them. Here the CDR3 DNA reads TGTGCCAGCAGCCCTCGTAGCGACCACGGGGAGCTGTTTTTT. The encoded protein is CASSPRSDHGELFF.

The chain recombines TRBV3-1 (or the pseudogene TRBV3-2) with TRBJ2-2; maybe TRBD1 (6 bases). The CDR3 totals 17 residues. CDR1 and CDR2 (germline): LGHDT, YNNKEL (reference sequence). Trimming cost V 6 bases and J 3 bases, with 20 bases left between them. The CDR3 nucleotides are TGTGCCAGCAGTCATAGGACAGTTAGAGAGTACACCGGGGAGCTGTTTTTT. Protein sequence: CASSHRTVREYTGELFF.

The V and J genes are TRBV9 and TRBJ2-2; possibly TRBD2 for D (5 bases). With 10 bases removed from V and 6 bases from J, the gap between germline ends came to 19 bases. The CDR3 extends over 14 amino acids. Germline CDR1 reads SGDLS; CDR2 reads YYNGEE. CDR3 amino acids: CASEGNSRAGELFF. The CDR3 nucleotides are TGTGCCTCCGAGGGTAATAGTAGGGCCGGGGAGCTGTTTTTT.

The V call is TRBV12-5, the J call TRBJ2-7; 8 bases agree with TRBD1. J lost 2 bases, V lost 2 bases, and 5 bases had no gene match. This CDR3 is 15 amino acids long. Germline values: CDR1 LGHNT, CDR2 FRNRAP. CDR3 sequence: CASGLWAGGTYEQYF. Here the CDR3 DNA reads TGTGCTAGTGGTTTGTGGGCAGGGGGCACCTACGAGCAGTACTTC.

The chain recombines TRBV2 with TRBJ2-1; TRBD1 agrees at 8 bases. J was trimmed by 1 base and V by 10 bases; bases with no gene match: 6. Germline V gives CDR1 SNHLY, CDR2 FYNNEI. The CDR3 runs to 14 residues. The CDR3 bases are TGTGCCACATACCAGGGGGCTTCCTACAATGAGCAGTTCTTC. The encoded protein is CATYQGASYNEQFF.

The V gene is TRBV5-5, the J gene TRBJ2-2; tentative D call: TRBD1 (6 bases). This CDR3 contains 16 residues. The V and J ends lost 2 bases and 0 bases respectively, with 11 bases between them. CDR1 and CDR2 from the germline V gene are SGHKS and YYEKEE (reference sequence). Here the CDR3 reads CASSFLSGANTGELFF. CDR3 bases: TGTGCCAGCAGCTTTTTGTCAGGGGCGAACACCGGGGAGCTGTTTTTT.

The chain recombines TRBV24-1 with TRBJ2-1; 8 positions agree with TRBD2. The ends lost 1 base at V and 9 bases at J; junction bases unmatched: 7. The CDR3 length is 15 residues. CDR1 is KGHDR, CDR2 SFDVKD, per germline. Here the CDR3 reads CATSDLAGAEGEQFF. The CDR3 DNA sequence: TGTGCCACCAGTGATTTAGCGGGAGCGGAAGGTGAGCAGTTCTTC.

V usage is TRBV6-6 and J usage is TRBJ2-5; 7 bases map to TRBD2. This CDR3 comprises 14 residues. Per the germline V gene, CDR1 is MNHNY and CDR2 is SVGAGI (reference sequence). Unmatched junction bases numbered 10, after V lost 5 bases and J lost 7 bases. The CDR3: CASSNGDYLATQYF. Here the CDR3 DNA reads TGTGCCAGCAGTAACGGGGACTACCTGGCGACCCAGTACTTC.